This entry lists 17 T cell receptor beta chains sequenced from one sample in a study of blood T cells in healthy people across ages. It was with a sample-barcoded 5' primer and a J-beta primer mix that a second PCR of roughly 7 to 11 cycles was run. TCRdb re-derived calls from the 5' RACE reads in MiXCR, one entry per CDR3 protein. The sample lists about 680,000 distinct CDR3 sequences; over 45% were seen once. Sequencing was done on a sample of blood. The receptor set was obtained from a woman aged 55-70 years in good health.

CDR3 in DNA: TGTGCCAGCAGTCCTAGCGGGAGTGTCGTATACAATGAGCAGTTCTTC. Its protein is CASSPSGSVVYNEQFF. The chain carries TRBV12-3 or TRBV12-4 and TRBJ2-1; 10 bases agree with TRBD2. V dropped 5 bases and J dropped 4; count of bases not matched to a gene: 8. CDR3 length: 16 amino acids.

Turning to this clonotype: At one of its ends the junction is not consistent with the germline gene, which may arise from a read error. This chain links TRBV10-3 with TRBJ1-2; no clear D. This CDR3 has 13 amino acids. Germline-derived CDR1 and CDR2 are ENHRY and SYGVKD. For the CDR3, the DNA is TGTGCCATCAGTGACAGACCTATCTATGGCTGCACCTTC. Protein product: CAISDRPIYGCTF.

This clonotype was seen a few times. The CDR3: CSAAWGSTDTQYF. In DNA, the CDR3 is TGCAGTGCTGCCTGGGGGAGCACAGATACGCAGTATTTT. The chain joins TRBV20-1 to TRBJ2-3, with D perhaps being TRBD1 or TRBD2 (5 bases each). Looked up from germline, CDR1 is DFQATT and CDR2 is SNEGSKA (reference sequence). Trimming shortened V by 5 bases and J by 0 bases, and 9 bases separated the two germline ends. The CDR3 loop spans 13 amino acids.

The V gene is TRBV6-1, the J gene TRBJ2-3, with D perhaps TRBD2 (6 bases). The V end was cut by 5 bases, the J end by 8 bases, with 14 bases between. Germline V gene sequence: CDR1 MNHNS, CDR2 SASEGT. The CDR3 sequence is 13 residues long. The CDR3 nucleotides read TGTGCCAGCAGTCCCATACTAGCACGTACGCAGTATTTT. Its protein product is CASSPILARTQYF.

This clonotype was seen a few times. This rearrangement joins TRBV5-1 to TRBJ1-2, with D unresolved. Germline V lookup: CDR1 SGHRS, CDR2 YFSETQ. Trimming left V 0 bases short and J 1 base short, with 10 bases between. The CDR3 consists of 15 residues. The CDR3 bases are TGCGCCAGCAGCTTGGGGTCACTGATTAACTATGGCTACACCTTC. The encoded protein is CASSLGSLINYGYTF.

The chain is built from TRBV7-9 and TRBJ1-1; TRBD1 matches 7 bases. This CDR3 has 17 residues. Germline CDR1 and CDR2: SEHNR and FQNEAQ (reference sequence). The trim removed 6 bases at V and 3 bases at J, leaving 16 bases unmatched. CDR3: CASSRQGENPRHTEAFF. DNA for the CDR3: TGTGCCAGCAGTCGACAGGGAGAGAATCCTCGGCACACTGAAGCTTTCTTT. The full variable domain, its missing parts supplied by reference TRBV7-9 and TRBJ1-1, is DTGVSQNPRHKITKRGQNVTFRCDPISEHNRLYWYRQTLGQGPEFLTYFQNEAQLEKSRLLSDRFSAERPKGSFSTLEIQRTEQGDSAMYLCASSRQGENPRHTEAFFGQGTRLTVV.

This clonotype was seen just once. This may arise from a read error, as a much more abundant clone is one base away. The rearrangement joins TRBV24-1 to TRBJ2-1; D not resolved. The CDR3 sequence is 13 residues long. Germline values: CDR1 KGHDR, CDR2 SFDVKD. V was trimmed by 4 bases and J by 13 bases, leaving 16 bases between them. CDR3 sequence (DNA): TGTGCCACCAGTGACTCTACGCACCCGTCCCAGTTCTTC. Amino acid sequence: CATSDSTHPSQFF.

The chain has TRBV15 and TRBJ2-3, with 9 bases matching TRBD1. The CDR3 contains 18 residues. V dropped 4 bases and J dropped 5; count of bases not matched to a gene: 16. The V gene's germline CDR1 is LNHNV and CDR2 YYDKDF (reference sequence). As DNA, the CDR3 is TGTGCCACCAGCAAGTTGTTCGGGACAGGGAGTAGTGGAGATACGCAGTATTTT. Translation gives CATSKLFGTGSSGDTQYF.

As for this clonotype: The junction does not match germline at one end; this may be a read error. The J gene is TRBJ2-1, the V gene TRBV15, with unresolved D. The CDR3 is 14 residues long. CDR1 is LNHNV, CDR2 YYDKDF, per germline (reference sequence). The CDR3 region is CTTQSVQTYNEQFF. CDR3 DNA: TGTACCACCCAGTCGGTACAGACCTACAATGAGCAGTTCTTC.

This clonotype was observed a handful of times. This chain links TRBV29-1 with TRBJ1-2, with D hard to call. CDR3 size: 13 residues. Germline assignment: CDR1 SQVTM and CDR2 ANQGSEA. The V gene lost 8 bases and the J gene lost 7 bases, with 20 bases spanning the gap. CDR3 in DNA: TGCAGCTTCACCACGACCGTGTCCTCTGGCTACACCTTC. Protein product: CSFTTTVSSGYTF.

In its sample, this clonotype was seen a few times. The CDR3: CASSWLNGEKLFF. CDR3 nucleotide sequence: TGTGCCAGCAGCTGGCTTAACGGTGAAAAACTGTTTTTT. This chain joins TRBV7-8 and TRBJ1-4; no reliable D call. V lost 4 bases, J lost 7 bases, and 10 bases lay in between. CDR1 and CDR2 (germline): SGHVS, FQNEAQ. The CDR3 contains 13 residues.

There are a few counts of this clonotype. Given a much more abundant clone one base away, this may be a read error. The chain combines TRBV29-1 with TRBJ2-1, with TRBD2 identical over 12 bases. The CDR3 is made up of 15 amino acids. The junction had 6 bases not matched to a gene; V was cut back by 7 bases and J by 2 bases. Looked up from germline, CDR1 is SQVTM and CDR2 is ANQGSEA. CDR3 sequence reads: CSAPTSGSPYNEQFF. CDR3 in DNA: TGCAGCGCTCCGACTAGCGGGAGCCCCTACAATGAGCAGTTCTTC.

This clonotype was seen repeatedly, ten times or more. V and J are TRBV28 and TRBJ2-5, with D unclear. Trimming removed 3 bases from V and 6 bases from J, with 5 bases in between. The CDR3 loop spans 11 amino acids. Germline V CDR1 and CDR2: MDHEN, SYDVKM. This chain's CDR3 is CASSFLQTQYF. The CDR3 nucleotides read TGTGCCAGCAGTTTTCTGCAGACCCAGTACTTC.

This clonotype was seen more than once but under ten times. This chain links TRBV6-2 or TRBV6-3 with TRBJ1-2, with 10 bases fitting TRBD1. The V gene end was trimmed by 5 bases and the J gene end by 6 bases; junction bases not matched to a gene: 6. From germline, CDR1 is MNHEY and CDR2 SVGEGT. The CDR3 totals 14 residues. In DNA form, the CDR3 reads TGTGCCAGCAGTCCGCGGACAGGGGGACATGGCTACACCTTC. Protein product: CASSPRTGGHGYTF.

The chain is built from TRBV5-1 and TRBJ1-2; D gene unclear. Trimming took 4 bases from V and 1 from J, leaving 8 bases between them. Germline V gene sequence: CDR1 SGHRS, CDR2 YFSETQ. This CDR3 has 13 residues. The CDR3 nucleotides read TGCGCCAGCAGCGTCGGACTTAACTATGGCTACACCTTC. This gives the protein CASSVGLNYGYTF. Filled out from reference TRBV5-1 and TRBJ1-2, the complete variable domain reads KAGVTQTPRYLIKTRGQQVTLSCSPISGHRSVSWYQQTPGQGLQFLFEYFSETQRNKGNFPGRFSGRQFSNSRSEMNVSTLELGDSALYLCASSVGLNYGYTFGSGTRLTVV.

This clonotype came up a few times. The genes are TRBV5-6 and TRBJ2-5; 9 bases line up with TRBD2. The CDR3 contains 15 residues. Losses at the gene ends were 7 bases for V and 4 bases for J; bases not matched to a gene: 11. Germline loops: CDR1 SGHDT, CDR2 YYEEEE. This CDR3 reads CASATLAGGRETQYF. CDR3 DNA sequence: TGTGCCAGCGCTACCCTCGCGGGAGGGAGAGAGACCCAGTACTTC. Full variable domain (rest looked up from reference TRBV5-6 and TRBJ2-5): DAGVTQSPTHLIKTRGQQVTLRCSPKSGHDTVSWYQQALGQGPQFIFQYYEEEERQRGNFPDRFSGHQFPNYSSELNVNALLLGDSALYLCASATLAGGRETQYFGPGTRLLVL.

This clonotype was seen a handful of times. This chain joins TRBV20-1 and TRBJ2-3; the match to TRBD2 covers 9 bases. The CDR3 has 15 residues. Germline V gives CDR1 DFQATT, CDR2 SNEGSKA (reference sequence). The CDR3 DNA follows: TGCTCGGCTAGTCCTAGCGGGGTGGGGACAGATACGCAGTATTTT. Translation: CSASPSGVGTDTQYF.